The rows below give T cell receptor beta chains drawn from one sample of a study of blood T cell repertoires in COVID-19. Method: immunoSEQ multiplex PCR; TCRdb's copy keeps in-frame clones and lacks some. The sample carries around 100,000 clones, 85% recorded once. Material: peripheral blood. All receptors derive from a woman aged 70 to 79 with active or convalescent COVID-19. Both conserved end residues are part of each CDR3. Each record gives: CDR3 DNA, CDR3 protein, J gene, clone size, V gene, D gene. The D gene is left open where the match is weak. Clone size, where shown, is once, few, many, or a class for clones that have expanded.

CDR3nt: TGCGCCAGCAGCCCGGGACAGCCTAATGAAAAACTGTTTTTT
CDR3aa: CASSPGQPNEKLFF
j_gene: TRBJ1-4
abundance: .
v_gene: TRBV5-1
d_gene: TRBD1

CDR3nt: TGTGCCAGCAGTATAATCAGCGGGGCGACCTACAATGAGCAGTTCTTC
CDR3aa: CASSIISGATYNEQFF
j_gene: TRBJ2-1
abundance: .
v_gene: TRBV27
d_gene: TRBD2

CDR3nt: TGTGCCAGCAGTGACTGGTGGATGAGGGGGCATAATCAGCCCCAGCATTTT
CDR3aa: CASSDWWMRGHNQPQHF
j_gene: TRBJ1-5
abundance: .
v_gene: TRBV6-4
d_gene: TRBD1

CDR3nt: TGCGCCAGCAGCCAAGAATCCAACAGTTACAATGAGCAGTTCTTC
CDR3aa: CASSQESNSYNEQFF
j_gene: TRBJ2-1
abundance: .
v_gene: TRBV4-3
d_gene: .

CDR3nt: TGTGCCAGCAGTGACTCAGACAGGGCCGCAGTGGAGGGCAATCAGCCCCAGCATTTT
CDR3aa: CASSDSDRAAVEGNQPQHF
j_gene: TRBJ1-5
abundance: .
v_gene: TRBV6-4
d_gene: TRBD1

CDR3nt: TGCAGCGTTGCAGGGGGCGCGGGGGCAGATACGCAGTATTTT
CDR3aa: CSVAGGAGADTQYF
j_gene: TRBJ2-3
abundance: .
v_gene: TRBV29-1
d_gene: .

CDR3nt: TGTGCCAGCAGTTTCAGGGTTGAGCAGCCCCAGCATTTT
CDR3aa: CASSFRVEQPQHF
j_gene: TRBJ1-5
abundance: .
v_gene: TRBV12-3/TRBV12-4
d_gene: .

CDR3nt: TGTGCCAGCAGCTTCGGCCGGGACAGGGGAGGAGACACCATATATTTT
CDR3aa: CASSFGRDRGGDTIYF
j_gene: TRBJ1-3
abundance: .
v_gene: TRBV7-2
d_gene: TRBD1

CDR3nt: TGTGCCAGTACTCTACAGGGACCGAATGAAAAACTGTTTTTT
CDR3aa: CASTLQGPNEKLFF
j_gene: TRBJ1-4
abundance: .
v_gene: TRBV19
d_gene: .

CDR3nt: TGCGCCAGCAGCCACAACAGGGGGGATGAAGCTTTCTTT
CDR3aa: CASSHNRGDEAFF
j_gene: TRBJ1-1
abundance: .
v_gene: TRBV4-3
d_gene: TRBD1

CDR3nt: TGTGCCAGCAGCCAAGACGGGGGGAACACCGGGGAGCTGTTTTTT
CDR3aa: CASSQDGGNTGELFF
j_gene: TRBJ2-2
abundance: .
v_gene: TRBV4-2
d_gene: .

CDR3nt: TGTGCCAGCAGCCGACAAGGGACAGGAGGGTACGAGCAGTACTTC
CDR3aa: CASSRQGTGGYEQYF
j_gene: TRBJ2-7
abundance: .
v_gene: TRBV5-4
d_gene: TRBD1

CDR3nt: TGTGCCAGTACCCCGAACCGAGTAGCGGGGGACTACGAGCAGTACTTC
CDR3aa: CASTPNRVAGDYEQYF
j_gene: TRBJ2-7
abundance: .
v_gene: TRBV19
d_gene: TRBD2

CDR3nt: TGTGCCATCGGCGTAATACAGGGGAACTATGGCTACACCTTC
CDR3aa: CAIGVIQGNYGYTF
j_gene: TRBJ1-2
abundance: once
v_gene: TRBV10-3
d_gene: TRBD1

CDR3nt: TGTGCCAGCAATCCGGGACAGAACTACGAGCAGTACTTC
CDR3aa: CASNPGQNYEQYF
j_gene: TRBJ2-7
abundance: .
v_gene: TRBV12-3/TRBV12-4
d_gene: TRBD1

CDR3nt: TGCAGCGTTAGTAGAAGCACAGATACGCAGTATTTT
CDR3aa: CSVSRSTDTQYF
j_gene: TRBJ2-3
abundance: .
v_gene: TRBV29-1
d_gene: .

CDR3nt: TGTGCCAGCAGCTCCCCGGGACAGGGGACCAATGAGCAGTTCTTC
CDR3aa: CASSSPGQGTNEQFF
j_gene: TRBJ2-1
abundance: .
v_gene: TRBV11-3
d_gene: TRBD1

CDR3nt: TGTGCCAGCAGCTTAGACAACGAGCAGTACTTC
CDR3aa: CASSLDNEQYF
j_gene: TRBJ2-7
abundance: .
v_gene: TRBV11-3
d_gene: .

CDR3nt: TGCGCCAGCAGCTTGGGCCAGGTAGCAACTAATGAAAAACTGTTTTTT
CDR3aa: CASSLGQVATNEKLFF
j_gene: TRBJ1-4
abundance: once
v_gene: TRBV5-1
d_gene: .

CDR3nt: TGCGCCAGCAATCGACAGGAGACATATTCACCCCTCCACTTT
CDR3aa: CASNRQETYSPLHF
j_gene: TRBJ1-6
abundance: .
v_gene: TRBV5-1
d_gene: .

CDR3nt: TGCGCCAGCAGCCAACATAACGGGATCTCCTACGAGCAGTACTTC
CDR3aa: CASSQHNGISYEQYF
j_gene: TRBJ2-7
abundance: .
v_gene: TRBV4-3
d_gene: .

CDR3nt: TGTGCCAGCAGCCCTCGACTAGCGGGAGAAGAAGAGCAGTTCTTC
CDR3aa: CASSPRLAGEEEQFF
j_gene: TRBJ2-1
abundance: .
v_gene: TRBV3-1/TRBV3-2
d_gene: TRBD2